Presented here are 30 T cell receptor beta chains from one specimen sequenced in a study of T cells after posttransplantation cyclophosphamide. TCRdb's copy holds only in-frame clones and misses some; the assay was immunoSEQ multiplex PCR. The repertoire has around 6,000 clones, about 98% of them found once; the top ten carry around 0.81%. The sequenced sample was memory CD4+ T cells sorted from PBMCs. Receptor source: a man aged 40-55 years in good health, CMV-negative, and a related stem cell transplant donor.

The CDR3 DNA follows: TGTGCCACGTCCGTCCCGGACGAGCAGTACTTC. Amino acid sequence: CATSVPDEQYF. This chain joins TRBV25-1 and TRBJ2-7; D is undetermined. The CDR3 contains 11 residues. CDR1 and CDR2 (germline): MGHDK, SYGVNS. Trimming removed 10 bases from V and 5 bases from J, with 12 bases in between.

The rearrangement uses TRBV19 and TRBJ1-5, with TRBD1 matching 7 bases. J gave up 0 bases and V 6 bases, and 14 bases lay outside the gene matches. CDR1 and CDR2 (germline): LNHDA, SQIVND (reference sequence). This CDR3 comprises 18 residues. The CDR3 bases are TGTGCCAGTAGCTTCGGACAGGCAAGGGGGTATAGCAATCAGCCCCAGCATTTT. Amino acid sequence: CASSFGQARGYSNQPQHF.

This chain links TRBV11-2 with TRBJ2-5; D ambiguous. This CDR3 region has 14 residues. Germline lookup yields CDR1 SGHAT and CDR2 FQNNGV. Trimming shortened V by 0 bases and J by 7 bases, and 12 bases separated the two germline ends. CDR3 residues: CASSLERLRVTQYF. The DNA of the CDR3 is TGTGCCAGCAGCTTAGAGCGGCTTCGGGTGACCCAGTACTTC.

The chain carries TRBV27 and TRBJ2-2; 8 bases fit TRBD1. V lost 6 bases, J lost 0 bases, and 12 bases stayed unmatched. The CDR3 loop spans 18 amino acids. CDR1 is MNHEY and CDR2 is SMNVEV in the germline V gene (reference sequence). CDR3 sequence: CASRRAPNRGANTGELFF. The CDR3 coding sequence is TGTGCCAGCAGGCGTGCTCCTAACAGGGGGGCGAACACCGGGGAGCTGTTTTTT.

The chain is built from TRBV5-6 and TRBJ2-1; 11 bases are shared with TRBD1. The V gene end was trimmed by 4 bases and the J gene end by 4 bases; junction bases not matched to a gene: 4. This CDR3 contains 15 residues. Germline assignment: CDR1 SGHDT and CDR2 YYEEEE. CDR3 protein: CASSPGTGGYNEQFF. Written as DNA, the CDR3 is TGTGCCAGCAGCCCCGGGACAGGGGGATACAATGAGCAGTTCTTC.

J is TRBJ1-1 and V is TRBV7-8; weak D call: TRBD1 (6 bases). V was clipped by 5 bases and J by 8 bases, with 15 bases between them. In germline, CDR1 is SGHVS, CDR2 FQNEAQ. The CDR3 sequence is 13 residues long. The CDR3 loop reads CASSPGTIIEAFF. The CDR3 DNA follows: TGTGCCAGCAGCCCGGGGACAATCATAGAAGCTTTCTTT.

The V call is TRBV6-6, the J call TRBJ1-2, with 7 positions matching TRBD1. In germline, CDR1 is MNHNY, CDR2 SVGAGI (reference sequence). The trim removed 5 bases at V and 4 bases at J, leaving 10 bases unmatched. This CDR3 contains 15 residues. The CDR3 loop reads CASSGLQGTLYGYTF. The CDR3 nucleotides read TGTGCCAGCAGTGGTCTACAGGGGACCCTCTATGGCTACACCTTC.

The chain employs TRBV7-2 and TRBJ2-2, with 7 positions matching TRBD1. The CDR3 consists of 13 residues. With V trimmed by 3 bases and J by 6 bases, 1 base remained unmatched. Per the germline V gene, CDR1 is SGHTA and CDR2 is FQGNSA. CDR3 nucleotides: TGTGCCAGCAGCTTTCAGGGGGCCGGGGAGCTGTTTTTT. It codes for CASSFQGAGELFF.

This sequence joins TRBV15 and TRBJ2-2, with D possibly TRBD1 on 5 matching bases. CDR1 is LNHNV and CDR2 is YYDKDF in the germline V gene (reference sequence). There are 14 residues in the CDR3. Trimming removed 0 bases at V and 7 bases at J, with 9 bases between. CDR3 sequence (DNA): TGTGCCACCAGCAGAGATTTGACAGTCGGGGAGCTGTTTTTT. Its protein is CATSRDLTVGELFF.

This chain links TRBV5-1 with TRBJ2-5; D not resolved. Trimming left V 0 bases short and J 1 base short, with 16 bases between. CDR3 length: 17 amino acids. The V gene's germline CDR1 is SGHRS and CDR2 YFSETQ. CDR3 in amino acids: CASSLARDTRTQETQYF. The CDR3 nucleotides are TGCGCCAGCAGCTTGGCCAGAGACACACGAACCCAAGAGACCCAGTACTTC.

The chain links TRBV6-5 to TRBJ2-7; tentative D call: TRBD1 (6 bases). V lost 5 bases and J 1 base, leaving 12 bases between the germline ends. Germline assignment: CDR1 MNHEY and CDR2 SVGAGI. The length of the CDR3 is 14 residues. CDR3 DNA sequence: TGTGCCAGCAGTCTTCGACAGGTTTCCTACGAGCAGTACTTC. Translating it yields CASSLRQVSYEQYF.

This rearrangement joins TRBV28 to TRBJ2-1; 9 bases fit TRBD2. Germline assignment: CDR1 MDHEN and CDR2 SYDVKM. J was trimmed by 8 bases and V by 4 bases; bases with no gene match: 6. The CDR3 length is 14 residues. CDR3 residues: CASSSLAGEHEQFF. The CDR3 region has the DNA TGTGCCAGCAGTTCCTTAGCGGGAGAGCATGAGCAGTTCTTC.

The chain carries TRBV25-1 and TRBJ2-2; D possibly corresponds to TRBD1 (7 bases). Germline V gene sequence: CDR1 MGHDK, CDR2 SYGVNS. V was shortened by 5 bases and J by 7 bases, with 14 bases between the two germline ends. The CDR3 length is 14 residues. The CDR3 DNA reads as TGTGCCAGCAGTCGAGCAGGGGGGAGCGGGGAGCTGTTTTTT. Encoded protein: CASSRAGGSGELFF.

The chain joins TRBV30 to TRBJ1-1, with 8 bases fitting TRBD1. Germline V gene data show CDR1 as GTSNPN and CDR2 as SVGIG (reference sequence). With V trimmed by 3 bases and J by 0 bases, 6 bases remained unmatched. CDR3 size: 15 residues. This CDR3 is CAWRSDRGMNTEAFF. CDR3 bases: TGTGCCTGGAGGTCAGACAGGGGCATGAACACTGAAGCTTTCTTT.

The genes are TRBV5-8 and TRBJ2-7; 8 bases align to TRBD2. The V gene end was trimmed by 4 bases and the J gene end by 5 bases; junction bases not matched to a gene: 14. The CDR3 is 16 amino acids. Germline V CDR1 and CDR2: SGHTS, YDEGEE. In nucleotides, the CDR3 is TGTGCCAGCAGCCTCCATGTGACGGGAGGGGACCACGAGCAGTACTTC. Its translation is CASSLHVTGGDHEQYF. The entire variable domain, with the rest obtained from reference TRBV5-8 and TRBJ2-7, is as follows: EAGVTQSPTHLIKTRGQQATLRCSPISGHTSVYWYQQALGLGLQFLLWYDEGEERNRGNFPPRFSGRQFPNYSSELNVNALELEDSALYLCASSLHVTGGDHEQYFGPGTRLTVT.

This chain connects TRBV6-5 to TRBJ2-1; 8 nucleotides agree with TRBD2. V trimming: 4 bases; J trimming: 5 bases; junction bases outside the gene matches: 7. The CDR3 extends over 15 amino acids. CDR1 is MNHEY and CDR2 is SVGAGI in the germline V gene. In DNA, the CDR3 is TGTGCCAGCAGTTTACAGCGGGAGTCAAACAATGAGCAGTTCTTC. This sequence encodes CASSLQRESNNEQFF.

The chain recombines TRBV7-2 with TRBJ2-5, with D perhaps TRBD2 (7 bases). With 4 bases removed from V and 5 bases from J, the gap between germline ends came to 23 bases. Germline lookup yields CDR1 SGHTA and CDR2 FQGNSA. The CDR3 covers 17 residues. The CDR3 loop is CASSSRGGALGRETQYF. In DNA, the CDR3 is TGTGCCAGCAGCTCCCGAGGGGGGGCTTTGGGGCGTGAGACCCAGTACTTC.

The chain combines TRBV15 with TRBJ1-3; tentatively, D is TRBD1 (6 bases). Trimming shortened V by 1 base and J by 5 bases, and 12 bases separated the two germline ends. The CDR3 extends over 15 amino acids. In germline, CDR1 is LNHNV, CDR2 YYDKDF (reference sequence). CDR3 sequence (DNA): TGTGCCACCAGCAGAGGCCGGCAGGGGAGAAACACCATATATTTT. Amino acid sequence: CATSRGRQGRNTIYF. Supplemented by reference TRBV15 and TRBJ1-3, the full variable domain reads DAMVIQNPRYQVTQFGKPVTLSCSQTLNHNVMYWYQQKSSQAPKLLFHYYDKDFNNEADTPDNFQSRRPNTSFCFLDIRSPGLGDTAMYLCATSRGRQGRNTIYFGEGSWLTVV.

CDR3 DNA sequence: TGTGCCAGCAGCCAGCAACAGGGAAGGACAGATACGCAGTATTTT. This encodes CASSQQQGRTDTQYF. The V call is TRBV14, the J call TRBJ2-3; weak D call: TRBD1 (6 bases). CDR3 size: 15 residues. V lost 3 bases to trimming and J lost 3 bases, with 13 bases between them. Germline CDR1 SGHDN, CDR2 FVKESK.

The rearrangement joins TRBV7-2 to TRBJ2-5; 7 bases line up with TRBD2. Germline V gene data show CDR1 as SGHTA and CDR2 as FQGNSA. V was pared by 3 bases and J by 0 bases, with 7 bases of the junction left unmatched. The length of the CDR3 is 16 residues. The CDR3 is CASSFVPAGNQETQYF. DNA for the CDR3: TGTGCCAGCAGCTTCGTCCCAGCGGGAAACCAAGAGACCCAGTACTTC.

The chain recombines TRBV9 with TRBJ2-7; 8 nucleotides match TRBD1. The CDR3 has 14 residues. V lost 0 bases and J lost 6; bases outside the gene matches: 5. Germline V gives CDR1 SGDLS, CDR2 YYNGEE. The CDR3 sequence: CASSVAYRGAEQYF. Written as DNA, the CDR3 is TGTGCCAGCAGCGTAGCTTACAGGGGGGCCGAGCAGTACTTC. Full variable domain (missing parts from reference TRBV9 and TRBJ2-7): DSGVTQTPKHLITATGQRVTLRCSPRSGDLSVYWYQQSLDQGLQFLIQYYNGEERAKGNILERFSAQQFPDLHSELNLSSLELGDSALYFCASSVAYRGAEQYFGPGTRLTVT.

This sequence joins TRBV19 and TRBJ2-1; TRBD1 matches at 7 bases. CDR1 LNHDA and CDR2 SQIVND come from the germline V gene (reference sequence). This CDR3 is built from 16 residues. The trim removed 4 bases at V and 5 bases at J, leaving 11 bases unmatched. The CDR3 coding sequence is TGTGCCAGTAGTACGAGGAGACAGGGTGCGAACAATGAGCAGTTCTTC. Protein: CASSTRRQGANNEQFF.

The genes are TRBV7-9 and TRBJ2-7, with D hard to call. The germline V and J ends were trimmed by 4 bases and 6 bases, with 10 bases remaining between them. The CDR3 covers 12 residues. The germline gives CDR1 SEHNR, CDR2 FQNEAQ (reference sequence). CDR3 sequence reads: CASSYPLSEQYF. CDR3 bases: TGTGCCAGCAGCTACCCTTTGAGCGAGCAGTACTTC.

The V gene is TRBV29-1, the J gene TRBJ1-2; no definite D call. The ends were cut back, 4 bases at V and 3 bases at J, with 12 bases in the middle. The CDR3 loop spans 13 amino acids. Per germline, CDR1 SQVTM and CDR2 ANQGSEA. DNA for the CDR3: TGCAGCGTTGGGAGGTCCAGTGACTATGGCTACACCTTC. Translated: CSVGRSSDYGYTF.

V usage is TRBV19 and J usage is TRBJ2-7; the match to TRBD1 covers 11 bases. The V and J ends lost 10 bases and 6 bases, in that order; junction bases with no gene match: 14. CDR1 and CDR2 from the germline V gene are LNHDA and SQIVND (reference sequence). The CDR3 loop spans 15 amino acids. The CDR3 loop is CATKDRGRFDGEQYF. The DNA for the CDR3 is TGTGCCACCAAGGACAGGGGGCGTTTCGATGGCGAGCAGTACTTC.

The genes are TRBV9 and TRBJ2-7; TRBD2 agrees at 10 bases. Germline CDR1 is SGDLS and CDR2 is YYNGEE. This CDR3 contains 15 residues. The trim removed 0 bases at V and 2 bases at J, leaving 2 bases unmatched. The CDR3 DNA is TGTGCCAGCAGCGTAGGGAGCGGGAGGGCCTACGAGCAGTACTTC. The encoded protein is CASSVGSGRAYEQYF.

The chain carries TRBV28 and TRBJ2-5; possibly TRBD2 for D (6 bases). Germline V gene lookup returns CDR1 MDHEN and CDR2 SYDVKM. The CDR3 runs to 14 residues. V shed 8 bases and J shed 7 bases, with 20 bases lying between them. The CDR3 loop reads CASVTSGRYGTQYF. The CDR3 region has the DNA TGTGCCAGCGTTACGAGCGGGCGGTACGGGACCCAGTACTTC. Full variable domain (outside the CDR3, taken from reference TRBV28 and TRBJ2-5): DVKVTQSSRYLVKRTGEKVFLECVQDMDHENMFWYRQDPGLGLRLIYFSYDVKMKEKGDIPEGYSVSREKKERFSLILESASTNQTSMYLCASVTSGRYGTQYFGPGTRLLVL.

The V and J genes are TRBV4-1 and TRBJ1-2; possibly TRBD1 for D (6 bases). The CDR3 spans 15 residues. Trimming cost V 0 bases and J 4 bases, with 12 bases left between them. From germline, CDR1 is MGHRA and CDR2 YSYEKL. CDR3 sequence: CASSQDPTGTYGYTF. The CDR3, as DNA: TGCGCCAGCAGCCAAGATCCTACAGGGACCTATGGCTACACCTTC.

The V and J genes are TRBV11-3 and TRBJ2-1; no clear D. Germline values: CDR1 SGHNT, CDR2 YENEEA. The V gene lost 4 bases and the J gene lost 9 bases, with 13 bases spanning the gap. This CDR3 is 13 amino acids long. The CDR3 spells CASSSGRESEQFF. The CDR3 coding sequence is TGTGCCAGCAGCTCGGGTCGAGAGAGTGAGCAGTTCTTC.

V gene TRBV27 combines with J gene TRBJ1-1, with 9 nucleotides matching TRBD1. This CDR3 spans 16 amino acids. Germline assignment: CDR1 MNHEY and CDR2 SMNVEV (reference sequence). V shed 3 bases, J shed 5 bases, and the junction held 10 bases outside the gene matches. For the CDR3, the DNA is TGTGCCAGCAGTTTCAGCCTAGGACAGGGGAGAACTGAAGCTTTCTTT. Translated: CASSFSLGQGRTEAFF.